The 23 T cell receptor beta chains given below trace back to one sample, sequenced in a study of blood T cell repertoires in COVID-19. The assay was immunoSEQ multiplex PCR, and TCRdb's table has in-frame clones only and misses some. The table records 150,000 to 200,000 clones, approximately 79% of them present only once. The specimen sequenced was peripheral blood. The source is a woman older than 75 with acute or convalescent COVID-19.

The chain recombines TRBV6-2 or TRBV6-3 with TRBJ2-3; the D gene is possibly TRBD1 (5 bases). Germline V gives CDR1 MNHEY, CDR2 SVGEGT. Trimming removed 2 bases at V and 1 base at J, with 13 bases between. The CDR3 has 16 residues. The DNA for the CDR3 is TGTGCCAGCAGTTACCTCCAGGGAAGCCGCACAGATACGCAGTATTTT. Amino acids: CASSYLQGSRTDTQYF.

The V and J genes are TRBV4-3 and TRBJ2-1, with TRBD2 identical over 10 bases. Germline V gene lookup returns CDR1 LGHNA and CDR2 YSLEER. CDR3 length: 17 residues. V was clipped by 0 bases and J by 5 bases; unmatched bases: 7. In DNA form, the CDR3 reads TGCGCCAGCAGCCAAGATCGGCTAGCGGGGGCTAACAATGAGCAGTTCTTC. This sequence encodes CASSQDRLAGANNEQFF.

CDR3 nucleotide sequence: TGTGCCAGCAGCTTGGATTGGGGACAGGCTAGTCAGCCCCAGCATTTT. It encodes CASSLDWGQASQPQHF. The V call is TRBV5-5, the J call TRBJ1-5, with 8 bases that match TRBD1. J was trimmed by 6 bases and V by 0 bases; bases with no gene match: 8. Germline values: CDR1 SGHKS, CDR2 YYEKEE (reference sequence). The CDR3 sequence is 16 residues long.

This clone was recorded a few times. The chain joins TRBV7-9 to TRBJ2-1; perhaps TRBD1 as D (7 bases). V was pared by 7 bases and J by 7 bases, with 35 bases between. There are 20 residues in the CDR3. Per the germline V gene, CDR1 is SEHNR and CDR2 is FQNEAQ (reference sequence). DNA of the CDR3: TGTGCCAGCACCTCCTCACCGGGGGCTGGAAAAGGGGGCGTTCGGAATGAGCAGTTCTTC. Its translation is CASTSSPGAGKGGVRNEQFF.

The CDR3 DNA is TGCGCCAGCAGCCAAGAGTCCGAGGCCCCCTACAATGAGCAGTTCTTC. Translation: CASSQESEAPYNEQFF. This sequence joins TRBV4-3 and TRBJ2-1, with no clear D. This CDR3 comprises 16 residues. Germline V gene lookup returns CDR1 LGHNA and CDR2 YSLEER. Trimming took off 0 bases at V and 2 bases at J, with 11 bases between the two ends.

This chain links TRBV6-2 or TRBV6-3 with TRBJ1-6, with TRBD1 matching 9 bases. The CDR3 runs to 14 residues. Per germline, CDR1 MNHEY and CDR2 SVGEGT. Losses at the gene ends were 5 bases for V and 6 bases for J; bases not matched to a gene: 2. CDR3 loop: CASSGGQGNSPLHF. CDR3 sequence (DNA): TGTGCCAGCAGTGGGGGACAGGGTAATTCACCCCTCCACTTT.

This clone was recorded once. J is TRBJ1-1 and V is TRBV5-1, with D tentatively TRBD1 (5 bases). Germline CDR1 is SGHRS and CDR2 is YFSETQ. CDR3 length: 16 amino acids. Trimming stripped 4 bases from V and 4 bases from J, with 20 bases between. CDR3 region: CASSPRALALSTEAFF. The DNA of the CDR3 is TGCGCCAGCAGCCCCAGGGCACTAGCCCTATCCACTGAAGCTTTCTTT.

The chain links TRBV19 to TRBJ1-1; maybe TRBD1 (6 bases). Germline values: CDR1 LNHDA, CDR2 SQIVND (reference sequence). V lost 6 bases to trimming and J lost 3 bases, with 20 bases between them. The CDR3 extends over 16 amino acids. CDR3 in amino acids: CASRNPGQGFDTEAFF. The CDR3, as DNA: TGTGCCAGTAGGAACCCGGGACAAGGGTTCGACACTGAAGCTTTCTTT.

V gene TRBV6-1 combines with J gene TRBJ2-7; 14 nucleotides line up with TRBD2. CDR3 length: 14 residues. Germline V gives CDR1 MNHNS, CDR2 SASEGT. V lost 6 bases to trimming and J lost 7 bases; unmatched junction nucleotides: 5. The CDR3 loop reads CASSRLAGGREQYF. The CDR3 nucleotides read TGTGCCAGCAGCCGACTAGCGGGGGGGCGGGAGCAGTACTTC.

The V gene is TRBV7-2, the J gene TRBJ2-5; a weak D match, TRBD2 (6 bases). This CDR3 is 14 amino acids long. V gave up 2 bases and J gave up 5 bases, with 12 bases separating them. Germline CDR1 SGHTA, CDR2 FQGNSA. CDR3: CASSLWSSVETQYF. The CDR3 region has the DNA TGTGCCAGCAGCTTATGGTCTAGCGTGGAGACCCAGTACTTC.

The CDR3 region is CASSEGVDAGLSYGYTF. The CDR3 DNA reads as TGTGCCAGCAGTGAAGGCGTTGATGCGGGGTTGTCCTATGGCTACACCTTC. This chain connects TRBV6-1 to TRBJ1-2; D call uncertain. Deletions cut 1 base from V and 4 bases from J, with 19 bases between. Per the germline V gene, CDR1 is MNHNS and CDR2 is SASEGT. The CDR3 sequence is 17 residues long.

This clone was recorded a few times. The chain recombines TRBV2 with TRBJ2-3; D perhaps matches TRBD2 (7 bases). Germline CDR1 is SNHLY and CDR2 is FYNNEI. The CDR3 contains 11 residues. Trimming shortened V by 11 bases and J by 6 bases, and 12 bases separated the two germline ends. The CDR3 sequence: CAGGAVDTQYF. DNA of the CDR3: TGTGCCGGGGGGGCTGTTGATACGCAGTATTTT.

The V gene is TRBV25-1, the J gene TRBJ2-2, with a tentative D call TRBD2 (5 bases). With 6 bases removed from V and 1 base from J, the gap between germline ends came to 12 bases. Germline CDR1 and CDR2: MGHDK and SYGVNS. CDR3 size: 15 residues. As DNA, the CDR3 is TGTGCCAGCAGGTCGAGTCGGGGGAACACCGGGGAGCTGTTTTTT. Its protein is CASRSSRGNTGELFF. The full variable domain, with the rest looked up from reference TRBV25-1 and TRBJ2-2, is EADIYQTPRYLVIGTGKKITLECSQTMGHDKMYWYQQDPGMELHLIHYSYGVNSTEKGDLSSESTVSRIRTEHFPLTLESARPSHTSQYLCASRSSRGNTGELFFGEGSRLTVL.

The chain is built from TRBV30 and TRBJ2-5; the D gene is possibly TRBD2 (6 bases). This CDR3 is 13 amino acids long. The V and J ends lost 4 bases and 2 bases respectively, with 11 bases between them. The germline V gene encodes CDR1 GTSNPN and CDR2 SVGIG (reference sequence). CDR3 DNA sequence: TGTGCCTGGACGGCGGGGCATCAAGAGACCCAGTACTTC. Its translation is CAWTAGHQETQYF.

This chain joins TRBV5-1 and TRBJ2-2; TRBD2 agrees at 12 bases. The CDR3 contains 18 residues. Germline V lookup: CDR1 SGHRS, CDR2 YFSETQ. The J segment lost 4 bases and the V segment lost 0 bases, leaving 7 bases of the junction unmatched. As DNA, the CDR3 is TGCGCCAGCAGCTTGGGACTAGCGGGGGCAATCAGCACCGGGGAGCTGTTTTTT. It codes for CASSLGLAGAISTGELFF.

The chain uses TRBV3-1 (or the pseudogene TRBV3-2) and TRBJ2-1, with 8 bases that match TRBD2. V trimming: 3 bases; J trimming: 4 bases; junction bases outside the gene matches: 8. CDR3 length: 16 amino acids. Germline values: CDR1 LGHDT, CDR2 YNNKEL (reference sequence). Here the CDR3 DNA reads TGTGCCAGCAGCCAGGGGCCACTAGCGGCTTACAATGAGCAGTTCTTC. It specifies CASSQGPLAAYNEQFF.

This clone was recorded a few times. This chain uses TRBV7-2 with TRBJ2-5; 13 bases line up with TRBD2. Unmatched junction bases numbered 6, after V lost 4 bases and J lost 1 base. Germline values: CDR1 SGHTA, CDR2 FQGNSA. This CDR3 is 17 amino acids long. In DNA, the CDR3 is TGTGCCAGCAGCTCATCACTAGCGGGAGGGCCCCAAGAGACCCAGTACTTC. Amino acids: CASSSSLAGGPQETQYF.

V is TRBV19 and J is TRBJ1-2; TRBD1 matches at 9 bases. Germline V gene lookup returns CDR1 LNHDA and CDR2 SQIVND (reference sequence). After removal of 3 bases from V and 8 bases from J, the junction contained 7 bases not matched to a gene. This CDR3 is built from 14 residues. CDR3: CASSIPGTGRGYTF. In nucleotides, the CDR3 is TGTGCCAGTAGTATTCCGGGGACAGGGCGCGGCTACACCTTC.

In DNA, the CDR3 is TGTGCCAGTAGTATTACGTGGGGCCCCGGGGAGCTGTTTTTT. It specifies CASSITWGPGELFF. The V gene is TRBV19, the J gene TRBJ2-2; tentatively, D is TRBD1 (5 bases). With 3 bases removed from V and 6 bases from J, the gap between germline ends came to 11 bases. The CDR3 totals 14 residues. From germline, CDR1 is LNHDA and CDR2 SQIVND (reference sequence).

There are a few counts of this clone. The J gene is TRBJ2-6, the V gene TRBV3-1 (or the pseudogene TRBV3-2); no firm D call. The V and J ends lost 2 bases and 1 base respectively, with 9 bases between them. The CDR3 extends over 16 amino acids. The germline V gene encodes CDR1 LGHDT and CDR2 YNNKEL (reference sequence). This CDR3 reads CASSQRRDSGANVLTF. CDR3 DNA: TGTGCCAGCAGCCAAAGGAGAGATTCTGGGGCCAACGTCCTGACTTTC.

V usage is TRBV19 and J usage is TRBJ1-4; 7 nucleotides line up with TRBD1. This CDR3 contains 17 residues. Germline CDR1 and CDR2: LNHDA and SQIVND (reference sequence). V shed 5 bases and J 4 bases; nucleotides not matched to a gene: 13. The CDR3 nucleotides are TGTGCCAGTAGTTGGGACAGCGCGAACCCCGTTAATGAAAAACTGTTTTTT. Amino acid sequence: CASSWDSANPVNEKLFF.

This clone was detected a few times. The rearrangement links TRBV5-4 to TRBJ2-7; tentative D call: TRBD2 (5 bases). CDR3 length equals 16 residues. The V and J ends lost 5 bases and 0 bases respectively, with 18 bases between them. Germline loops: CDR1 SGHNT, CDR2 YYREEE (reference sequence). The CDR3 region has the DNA TGTGCCAGCAGTACCCTCGGGAAGGGTAGCTCCTACGAGCAGTACTTC. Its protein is CASSTLGKGSSYEQYF. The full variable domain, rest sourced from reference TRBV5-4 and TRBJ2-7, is ETGVTQSPTHLIKTRGQQVTLRCSSQSGHNTVSWYQQALGQGPQFIFQYYREEENGRGNFPPRFSGLQFPNYSSELNVNALELDDSALYLCASSTLGKGSSYEQYFGPGTRLTVT.

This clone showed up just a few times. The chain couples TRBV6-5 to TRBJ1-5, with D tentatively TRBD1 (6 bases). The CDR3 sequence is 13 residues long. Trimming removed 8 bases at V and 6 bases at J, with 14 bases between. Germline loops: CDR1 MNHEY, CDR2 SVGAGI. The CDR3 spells CASYTGSRQPQHF. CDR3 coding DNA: TGTGCCAGCTATACAGGGAGCCGTCAGCCCCAGCATTTT.